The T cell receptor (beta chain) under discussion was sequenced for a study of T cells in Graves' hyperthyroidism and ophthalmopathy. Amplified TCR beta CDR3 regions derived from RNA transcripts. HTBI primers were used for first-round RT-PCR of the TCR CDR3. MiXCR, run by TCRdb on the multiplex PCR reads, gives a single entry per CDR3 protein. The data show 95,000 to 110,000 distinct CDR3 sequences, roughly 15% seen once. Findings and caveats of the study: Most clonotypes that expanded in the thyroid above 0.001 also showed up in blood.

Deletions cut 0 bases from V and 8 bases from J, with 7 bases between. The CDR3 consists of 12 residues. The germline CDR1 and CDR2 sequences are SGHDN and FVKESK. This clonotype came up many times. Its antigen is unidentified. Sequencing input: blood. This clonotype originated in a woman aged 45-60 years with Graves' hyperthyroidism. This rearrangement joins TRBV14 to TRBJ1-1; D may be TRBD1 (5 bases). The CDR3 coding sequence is TGTGCCAGCAGCCAAGATGCAGGGGAAGCTTTCTTT. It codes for CASSQDAGEAFF.